The 17 T cell receptor beta chains presented below share a single source sample, sequenced in a study of cytomegalovirus exposure and HLA in healthy donors. Vbeta (60) and Jbeta (13) primers were used in the PCR. Measured with immunoSEQ multiplex PCR; TCRdb has only the in-frame clones, and not every one. This table holds around 150,000 clones, 65% to 80% found once. Sequences were obtained from PBMCs. The receptors were sampled from a female donor in good health and CMV-seronegative.

This clone was seen a single time. This chain joins TRBV29-1 and TRBJ1-2; 11 positions match TRBD1. In germline, CDR1 is SQVTM, CDR2 ANQGSEA. V shed 6 bases, J shed 12 bases, and the junction held 12 bases outside the gene matches. The CDR3 is 13 residues long. The CDR3 reads CSVRTGGAGGHTF. CDR3 nucleotide sequence: TGCAGCGTCCGGACAGGGGGCGCCGGCGGCCACACCTTC.

The chain combines TRBV19 with TRBJ1-5, with D maybe TRBD1 (5 bases). Germline CDR1 reads LNHDA; CDR2 reads SQIVND (reference sequence). Trimming cost V 4 bases and J 1 base, with 8 bases left between them. This CDR3 has 14 residues. The CDR3 loop reads CASSNQGSNQPQHF. The CDR3 DNA reads as TGTGCCAGTAGTAATCAGGGAAGCAATCAGCCCCAGCATTTT. Full variable domain (rest looked up from reference TRBV19 and TRBJ1-5): DGGITQSPKYLFRKEGQNVTLSCEQNLNHDAMYWYRQDPGQGLRLIYYSQIVNDFQKGDIAEGYSVSREKKESFPLTVTSAQKNPTAFYLCASSNQGSNQPQHFGDGTRLSIL.

J is TRBJ1-1 and V is TRBV19; 9 positions match TRBD1. Looked up from germline, CDR1 is LNHDA and CDR2 is SQIVND (reference sequence). The CDR3 loop spans 14 amino acids. Trimming cost V 6 bases and J 1 base; bases outside gene matches: 3. This CDR3 is CASRSQGANTEAFF. CDR3 DNA: TGTGCCAGTAGGTCACAGGGGGCGAACACTGAAGCTTTCTTT.

The V gene is TRBV9, the J gene TRBJ2-7, with unresolved D. This CDR3 has 17 residues. Trimming removed 0 bases from V and 0 bases from J, with 16 bases in between. Germline values: CDR1 SGDLS, CDR2 YYNGEE. CDR3 sequence reads: CASSVGHFVGSSYEQYF. The CDR3 DNA follows: TGTGCCAGCAGCGTAGGCCACTTCGTGGGCAGCTCCTACGAGCAGTACTTC.

The V gene is TRBV5-1, the J gene TRBJ2-7; 7 nucleotides match TRBD1. This CDR3 spans 11 amino acids. The trim removed 4 bases at V and 9 bases at J, leaving 4 bases unmatched. Germline V gene data show CDR1 as SGHRS and CDR2 as YFSETQ. The CDR3 nucleotides are TGCGCCAGCAGCGTCGAGGGGGCGCAGTACTTC. Its translation is CASSVEGAQYF.

The V call is TRBV19, the J call TRBJ1-1; a weak D match, TRBD1 (5 bases). Trimming cost V 6 bases and J 3 bases, with 11 bases left between them. The CDR3 consists of 13 residues. Germline V gene data show CDR1 as LNHDA and CDR2 as SQIVND (reference sequence). The CDR3 coding sequence is TGTGCCAGTAGAGACAGTTGGCACACTGAAGCTTTCTTT. Translation gives CASRDSWHTEAFF.

The CDR3 coding sequence is TGTGCCAGCGGCCTACAGGGTAGGAATGAGCAGTTCTTC. This codes for CASGLQGRNEQFF. The genes are TRBV9 and TRBJ2-1, with D possibly being TRBD1 (6 bases). The CDR3 sequence is 13 residues long. Germline V gene lookup returns CDR1 SGDLS and CDR2 YYNGEE. V lost 7 bases and J lost 7, with 15 bases in between.

V is TRBV6-1 and J is TRBJ2-5; 8 bases are a match to TRBD1. The CDR3 runs to 14 residues. Germline CDR1 MNHNS, CDR2 SASEGT. The ends lost 6 bases at V and 4 bases at J; junction bases unmatched: 7. The DNA for the CDR3 is TGTGCCAGCAGGAAACAGGGGGGAGCAGAGACCCAGTACTTC. Translating it yields CASRKQGGAETQYF.

The chain carries TRBV5-4 and TRBJ2-5; TRBD2 matches 9 bases. The CDR3 loop spans 16 amino acids. Germline V gives CDR1 SGHNT, CDR2 YYREEE (reference sequence). Unmatched junction bases numbered 12, after V lost 0 bases and J lost 9 bases. The CDR3 DNA reads as TGTGCCAGCAGCTTGGACCCAGCGGGGGGACTAGGGGCCCAGTACTTC. As protein: CASSLDPAGGLGAQYF.

The chain has TRBV6-5 and TRBJ1-2, with 7 bases lining up with TRBD1. The CDR3 loop spans 14 amino acids. Germline V gene sequence: CDR1 MNHEY, CDR2 SVGAGI. The J segment lost 7 bases and the V segment lost 1 base, leaving 6 bases of the junction unmatched. Here the CDR3 DNA reads TGTGCCAGCAGTTACTTCACAGGGGCGGGTGGCTACACCTTC. Translated, it gives CASSYFTGAGGYTF.

V usage is TRBV6-1 and J usage is TRBJ1-1; D gene ambiguous. Trimming took 5 bases from V and 6 from J, leaving 10 bases between them. CDR1 is MNHNS and CDR2 is SASEGT in the germline V gene. The length of the CDR3 is 12 residues. In DNA, the CDR3 is TGTGCCAGCAGTTTACAGCTATCTGAAGCTTTCTTT. This codes for CASSLQLSEAFF.

V and J are TRBV7-3 and TRBJ2-1; 12 bases are a match to TRBD1. The CDR3 is 15 residues long. Germline lookup yields CDR1 SGHTA and CDR2 FQGTGA. V gave up 5 bases and J gave up 5 bases; unmatched junction bases: 4. CDR3 in amino acids: CASSEGQGAHNEQFF. As DNA, the CDR3 is TGTGCCAGCAGCGAGGGACAGGGGGCCCACAATGAGCAGTTCTTC.

This clone has just a few counts. This chain links TRBV6-5 with TRBJ2-7; 7 positions agree with TRBD2. The germline CDR1 and CDR2 sequences are MNHEY and SVGAGI. The length of the CDR3 is 15 residues. Trimming at V came to 6 bases and at J to 5 bases, leaving 13 bases not matched to a gene. The CDR3: CASRHGGGPLHEQYF. In DNA, the CDR3 is TGTGCCAGCAGGCATGGCGGGGGTCCTCTCCACGAGCAGTACTTC.

The V call is TRBV2, the J call TRBJ1-1; D is undetermined. V lost 9 bases and J 2 bases, leaving 7 bases between the germline ends. Germline V gives CDR1 SNHLY, CDR2 FYNNEI. The length of the CDR3 is 11 residues. The CDR3 DNA reads as TGTGCCAGTGTCGTAAACACTGAAGCTTTCTTT. It encodes CASVVNTEAFF. Full variable domain (remainder filled in from reference TRBV2 and TRBJ1-1): EPEVTQTPSHQVTQMGQEVILRCVPISNHLYFYWYRQILGQKVEFLVSFYNNEISEKSEIFDDQFSVERPDGSNFTLKIRSTKLEDSAMYFCASVVNTEAFFGQGTRLTVV.

The chain joins TRBV6-5 to TRBJ1-2, with 7 bases that match TRBD1. CDR3 size: 14 residues. V dropped 5 bases and J dropped 4; count of bases not matched to a gene: 7. Germline V gene sequence: CDR1 MNHEY, CDR2 SVGAGI. CDR3 residues: CASSDITGVYGYTF. The CDR3 nucleotides are TGTGCCAGCAGTGACATAACAGGGGTCTATGGCTACACCTTC.

The chain combines TRBV5-6 with TRBJ1-1; 9 bases map to TRBD1. Germline V gives CDR1 SGHDT, CDR2 YYEEEE. Unmatched junction bases numbered 12, after V lost 4 bases and J lost 5 bases. The CDR3 spans 16 residues. DNA of the CDR3: TGTGCCAGCAGCACGTCCCGGGACAGGGAGGGGACTGAAGCTTTCTTT. Translation gives CASSTSRDREGTEAFF.

This chain uses TRBV7-9 with TRBJ2-1; 14 bases line up with TRBD2. Trimming removed 4 bases from V and 7 bases from J; junction bases left unmatched: 6. The CDR3 contains 16 residues. CDR1 is SEHNR and CDR2 is FQNEAQ in the germline V gene (reference sequence). As DNA, the CDR3 is TGTGCCAGCAGCTCAAGGACTAGCGGGAGGAGGAATGAGCAGTTCTTC. Protein product: CASSSRTSGRRNEQFF.